The 6 T cell receptor beta chains presented below share a single source sample, sequenced in a study of blood T cell repertoires in COVID-19. The protocol was immunoSEQ multiplex PCR, while the TCRdb copy is restricted to in-frame clones and leaves out a portion. This sample yields 300,000 to 400,000 clones, of which roughly 90% are seen a single time; approximately 3% belongs to the top ten. What was sequenced was peripheral blood. The source of these receptors is a woman aged 25-40 years with COVID-19, enrolled during active disease.

DNA of the CDR3: TGTGCCAGCAGCCCAGCAGGGGGTGGGTACAATGAGCAGTTCTTC. The encoded protein is CASSPAGGGYNEQFF. This chain joins TRBV7-9 and TRBJ2-1; 7 bases fit TRBD1. This CDR3 is 15 amino acids long. The germline V gene has CDR1 SEHNR and CDR2 FQNEAQ (reference sequence). V lost 5 bases, J lost 4 bases, and 8 bases stayed unmatched.

V gene TRBV11-2 combines with J gene TRBJ2-7; D not certain. The germline V gene encodes CDR1 SGHAT and CDR2 FQNNGV. The CDR3 covers 13 residues. The V gene lost 4 bases and the J gene lost 7 bases, with 14 bases spanning the gap. CDR3 sequence (DNA): TGTGCCAGCAGCTCCCCCGAGTTGAGGGAGCAGTACGTC. It is translated as CASSSPELREQYV.

The gene calls are TRBV5-8 and TRBJ1-5; D uncertain. The germline V gene has CDR1 SGHTS and CDR2 YDEGEE. V dropped 2 bases and J dropped 3 bases, with 9 bases sitting between them. CDR3 length equals 14 residues. CDR3 sequence reads: CASSFFVNNQPQHF. The CDR3 bases are TGTGCCAGCAGCTTTTTTGTAAACAATCAGCCCCAGCATTTT.

In DNA form, the CDR3 reads TGTGCCAGCAGCCACGGCGGGGGGGCTAAGGATGAGCAGTTCTTC. Its translation is CASSHGGGAKDEQFF. The V and J genes are TRBV3-1 (or the pseudogene TRBV3-2) and TRBJ2-1, with 9 bases identical to TRBD2. V lost 3 bases, J lost 8 bases, and 8 bases stayed unmatched. The germline gives CDR1 LGHDT, CDR2 YNNKEL (reference sequence). The CDR3 has 15 amino acids.

This clone was observed once. The chain links TRBV6-1 to TRBJ2-2; 11 nucleotides match TRBD1. The germline V gene has CDR1 MNHNS and CDR2 SASEGT. This CDR3 contains 19 residues. After removal of 4 bases from V and 5 bases from J, the junction contained 15 bases not matched to a gene. CDR3 sequence reads: CASSVPGQGDWTRTGELFF. The DNA for the CDR3 is TGTGCCAGCAGTGTTCCGGGACAGGGGGATTGGACGCGGACCGGGGAGCTGTTTTTT.

The chain combines TRBV3-1 (or the pseudogene TRBV3-2) with TRBJ2-6; 13 bases map to TRBD2. The junction had 11 bases not matched to a gene; V was cut back by 4 bases and J by 2 bases. Germline V gene sequence: CDR1 LGHDT, CDR2 YNNKEL (reference sequence). CDR3 length equals 20 residues. In DNA, the CDR3 is TGTGCCAGCAGCCCGCCGGGACTAGCGGGAACTTGTGCTGGGGCCAACGTCCTGACTTTC. This encodes CASSPPGLAGTCAGANVLTF.